The 21 T cell receptor beta chains below come from one sample, sequenced in a study of tumor-infiltrating lymphocytes in primary liver carcinoma. Total RNA amounting to 500 ng was the source from which TCR beta cDNA was made with a constant-region primer. A slightly modified ARM-PCR protocol with three nested multiplex PCR rounds produced these TCR beta libraries. PCR rounds one and two used TRBV1-TRBV30 forward primers with a C-beta reverse primer for 10 cycles each. One entry per CDR3 protein results from TCRdb running MiXCR on the multiplex PCR reads. The table has roughly 80,000 distinct CDR3 sequences, 72% seen once. Unsorted bulk tissue, about 19-32 mg of it, served as the source for co-extraction of RNA and DNA. Sequencing was carried out using liver tumor tissue from sampling region 1. The subset here: tumor region T1, superior pole. The receptor set was obtained from a man between 40 and 49 years old with primary liver carcinoma and hepatitis B virus infection.

Details on this clonotype: Mismatch with germline at one junction end may stem from a read error. The chain has TRBV7-9 and TRBJ2-3; 12 bases match TRBD2. In germline, CDR1 is SEHNR, CDR2 FQNEAQ (reference sequence). This CDR3 comprises 20 residues. The CDR3 bases are TGTGCCAGCGGCTTAAAGTCTAGCGGGAGGGCCGCTACTAGCACAGATACGCACTATTTT. Translation: CASGLKSSGRAATSTDTHYF.

As regards this clonotype: Germline and junction disagree at one end, which may indicate a read error. CDR3 in amino acids: CDSSQAGFGTDTQYF. The CDR3 nucleotides are TGTGACAGCAGTCAAGCAGGTTTTGGTACAGACACGCAATATTTT. The rearrangement links TRBV6-5 to TRBJ2-3, with unresolved D. The CDR3 covers 15 residues. Germline assignment: CDR1 MNHEY and CDR2 SVGAGI.

This clonotype was seen a handful of times. The chain combines TRBV6-1 with TRBJ2-2, with D possibly being TRBD1 (6 bases). The CDR3 is 14 residues long. Trimming removed 7 bases from V and 10 bases from J, with 19 bases in between. The V gene's germline CDR1 is MNHNS and CDR2 SASEGT. CDR3 sequence: CASNPRGTIEELFF. The DNA of the CDR3 is TGTGCCAGCAACCCCCGAGGGACAATAGAGGAGCTGTTTTTT.

About this clonotype itself: This clone may be a read error of a much larger clone one base away. The gene calls are TRBV21-1 and TRBJ2-4; the D call of TRBD1 is as the table states it, not checked on the DNA. TRBV21-1 is a documented pseudogene. The CDR3 has 16 amino acids. The chain's CDR3 is CASSKGRGCDKNIQYF. CDR3 nucleotide sequence: TGTGCCAGCAGCAAAGGAAGGGGTTGTGACAAAAACATTCAGTACTTC.

This clonotype was counted many times. The genes are TRBV12-3 or TRBV12-4 and TRBJ2-7, with 7 nucleotides matching TRBD2. J gave up 3 bases and V 5 bases, and 7 bases lay outside the gene matches. The CDR3 has 14 amino acids. The CDR3 DNA reads TGTGCCAGCAGTCTCTTAGCGGGTGTCTACGAGCAGTACTTC. It translates to CASSLLAGVYEQYF.

For this clonotype: This may be a read error, as it is one base from a much larger clone. The chain links TRBV5-1 to TRBJ1-2; weak D call: TRBD1 (6 bases). Germline CDR1 is SGHRS and CDR2 is YFSETQ. The CDR3 sequence is 16 residues long. Trimming shortened V by 2 bases and J by 3 bases, and 17 bases separated the two germline ends. The CDR3 spells CASSLLENRADYGYTF. CDR3 nucleotides: TGCGCCAGCAGCTTATTAGAGAACAGGGCGGACTATGGCTACACCTTC.

This clonotype was seen only a few times. A single base separates this from a much larger clone, so it may be a read error. The chain links TRBV6-6 to TRBJ2-2; 7 bases line up with TRBD2. Germline V gene lookup returns CDR1 MNHNY and CDR2 SVGAGI (reference sequence). J lost 7 bases, V lost 2 bases, and 10 bases had no gene match. The CDR3 totals 16 residues. The CDR3 nucleotides are TGTGCCAGCAGTTACGCGGGGGAGGGAATCATCGGGGAGCTGTTTTTT. Translating gives CASSYAGEGIIGELFF.

Of note for this clonotype: Since no conserved phenylalanine or tryptophan closes the CDR3, a read error is the likely cause. The CDR3 DNA reads as TGTGCCAGCAGGTTAGCGGGAAGTTACGAGCAGTACTCC. Amino acids: CASRLAGSYEQYS. The V call is TRBV12-3 or TRBV12-4, the J call TRBJ2-7, with 8 bases identical to TRBD2. CDR3 size: 13 residues.

Concerning this clonotype: Germline is not matched at one junction end, which may reflect a read error. The V gene is TRBV6-5, the J gene TRBJ2-3; 7 bases agree with TRBD1. The CDR3 covers 13 residues. The germline V gene encodes CDR1 MNHEY and CDR2 SVGAGI. The CDR3 DNA reads as TGTGCCAGCAGGAAAATAGGGGGCGCGACGCAGTGTTTT. Translating it yields CASRKIGGATQCF.

This clonotype occurred a few times. This could be a read error, since a much larger clone is one nucleotide away. V is TRBV12-3 or TRBV12-4 and J is TRBJ2-1, with 11 bases that match TRBD2. This CDR3 spans 14 amino acids. The junction had 7 bases not matched to a gene; V was cut back by 7 bases and J by 8 bases. CDR3 region: CASNSTSGNDEQFF. CDR3 DNA: TGTGCCAGCAATTCGACTAGCGGGAACGATGAGCAGTTCTTC.

A remark on this clonotype: Relative to the germline gene, one junction end is altered; a read error may explain this. The chain is built from TRBV29-1 and TRBJ2-2; TRBD1 matches 7 bases. This CDR3 is built from 12 residues. Per germline, CDR1 SQVTM and CDR2 ANQGSEA. CDR3 protein: CSVARNTGELYF. The CDR3 DNA sequence: TGCAGCGTTGCTAGAAACACAGGGGAGCTGTATTTT.

As concerns this clonotype: This may stem from a read error, because a much larger clone lies one nucleotide away. The V and J genes are TRBV28 and TRBJ2-3, with unresolved D. The germline V gene encodes CDR1 MDHEN and CDR2 SYDVKM. The CDR3 is 11 residues long. V lost 6 bases to trimming and J lost 11 bases, with 12 bases between them. CDR3 sequence (DNA): TGTGCCAGCAGGGAAGACCATATGCAGTATTTT. This gives the protein CASREDHMQYF.

This clonotype turned up a few times. The V gene is TRBV11-2, the J gene TRBJ2-5; D might be TRBD2 (6 bases). This CDR3 is built from 13 residues. The germline V and J ends were trimmed by 9 bases and 13 bases, with 24 bases remaining between them. Germline V gives CDR1 SGHAT, CDR2 FQNNGV. The CDR3 DNA sequence: TGTGCCAGTCAGAAGGGACTTGGCGAGGCCCTGTACTTC. Protein product: CASQKGLGEALYF.

The chain carries TRBV11-1 and TRBJ2-3; 10 bases agree with TRBD2. Germline values: CDR1 SGHAT, CDR2 FQDESV (reference sequence). This CDR3 is built from 16 residues. V shed 8 bases and J 2 bases; nucleotides not matched to a gene: 10. The CDR3 region is CASGKGLAVNTDTQYF. The CDR3 DNA is TGTGCCAGCGGCAAAGGACTAGCGGTTAACACAGATACGCAGTATTTT. The full variable domain, rest sourced from reference TRBV11-1 and TRBJ2-3, is EAEVAQSPRYKITEKSQAVAFWCDPISGHATLYWYRQILGQGPELLVQFQDESVVDDSQLPKDRFSAERLKGVDSTLKIQPAELGDSAMYLCASGKGLAVNTDTQYFGPGTRLTVL.

Concerning this clonotype: Mismatch with germline at one junction end may stem from a read error. The genes are TRBV7-8 and TRBJ1-2; 8 positions match TRBD1. This CDR3 comprises 14 residues. Germline CDR1 and CDR2: SGHVS and FQNEAQ. CDR3 nucleotide sequence: TGTACCAGCAATATCCAGGGGGCGGACTATGGCTACACCTTC. It translates to CTSNIQGADYGYTF.

This clonotype was recorded many times. V and J are TRBV28 and TRBJ2-3; D possibly matches TRBD1 or TRBD2 (5 bases each). Germline assignment: CDR1 MDHEN and CDR2 SYDVKM. The ends were cut back, 3 bases at V and 1 base at J, with 8 bases in the middle. This CDR3 spans 14 amino acids. The CDR3 bases are TGTGCCAGCAGTTTGGGGGACGGCACAGATACGCAGTATTTT. Residues: CASSLGDGTDTQYF.

On this clonotype: Since a much larger clone is just one base distant, this may be a read error. Likely a read error: the CDR3 ends without its conserved phenylalanine or tryptophan. The chain is built from TRBV28 and TRBJ1-6; 7 nucleotides agree with TRBD1. The trim removed 6 bases at V and 13 bases at J, leaving 15 bases unmatched. The CDR3 runs to 15 residues. Germline CDR1 reads MDHEN; CDR2 reads SYDVKM. CDR3 in DNA: TGTGCCAGCAGAAAACAGGGGTCGCTTGGACGGCCCCTCCACGTT. Translating gives CASRKQGSLGRPLHV.

This clonotype came up many times. The J gene is TRBJ2-1, the V gene TRBV2; D perhaps matches TRBD1 (7 bases). The CDR3 loop spans 16 amino acids. The V and J ends lost 3 bases and 6 bases respectively, with 18 bases between them. Germline assignment: CDR1 SNHLY and CDR2 FYNNEI. The CDR3 DNA reads as TGTGCCAGCAGTGACGACGGCAGGGGGGCTGGCAATGAGCAGTTCTTC. This encodes CASSDDGRGAGNEQFF.

Notes on this clonotype: The junction shows a germline mismatch at one end, possibly a read error. V gene TRBV11-2 combines with J gene TRBJ2-2; TRBD2 might be the D (5 bases). Germline values: CDR1 SGHAT, CDR2 FQNNGV. The CDR3 totals 15 residues. CDR3: CDSSMTTSNTGELFF. The CDR3 nucleotides read TGTGACAGCAGCATGACGACTTCGAACACCGGGGAGCTATTTTTT.

For this clonotype: Relative to the germline gene, one junction end is altered; a read error may explain this. This chain connects TRBV11-2 to TRBJ2-5; perhaps TRBD2 as D (6 bases). CDR3 length: 16 amino acids. CDR1 is SGHAT, CDR2 FQNNGV, per germline. CDR3 region: CDSSLGSSDPGETQHF. CDR3 bases: TGTGACAGCAGCTTAGGGAGTAGCGACCCGGGGGAGACCCAGCACTTC.

About this clonotype itself: The CDR3 does not close with the conserved phenylalanine or tryptophan, likely indicating a read error. The DNA is left out, because the CDR3 cannot be placed on it with certainty; the CDR3 is given as TCRdb lists it. This chain links TRBV6-5 with TRBJ2-3; TRBD1, the table's D call, lacks a check against the DNA. Looked up from germline, CDR1 is MNHEY and CDR2 is SVGAGI. Counting both end residues, the CDR3 totals 13 amino acids. The CDR3 sequence is CASRKTGGATHYL.